This TCR beta chain was identified during a study of T cells in Graves' hyperthyroidism and ophthalmopathy. Germline lookup yields CDR1 SGHTA and CDR2 FQGTGA. The CDR3 covers 18 residues. J gave up 3 bases and V 7 bases, and 15 bases lay outside the gene matches. Each diagnosis was grounded in clinical symptoms, serum thyroxine and TRAb, thyroid ultrasound, and orbital computed tomography. The sample of blood was obtained at first hyperthyroidism diagnosis (before any ophthalmopathy symptoms). There were TCR beta CDR3 regions amplified from RNA transcripts. First-round RT-PCR of the TCR CDR3 relied on the HTBI primer set. TCRdb itself ran the multiplex PCR reads through MiXCR, one entry per CDR3 protein. The table includes some 380,000 distinct CDR3 sequences, about 13% detected once.

Sequencing was done on a sample of blood. The receptor's source is a man younger than 45 with Graves' hyperthyroidism that later progressed to Graves' ophthalmopathy. This sequence joins TRBV7-3 and TRBJ2-3; 11 bases are shared with TRBD2. The CDR3 reads CASKEGTSGYKITDTQYF. Written as DNA, the CDR3 is TGTGCCAGCAAGGAGGGGACTAGCGGTTACAAAATTACAGATACGCAGTATTTT.